This is a list of T cell receptor beta chains from one sample in a study of Graves' ophthalmopathy and Graves' hyperthyroidism. TCRdb recomputed calls from the multiplex PCR reads with MiXCR, one row per CDR3 protein. The repertoire holds around 400,000 distinct CDR3 sequences, with around 17% as singletons. The sequenced material came from peripheral blood. Receptors were obtained from a woman aged 18-29 years with Graves' ophthalmopathy. Both conserved end residues are part of each CDR3. Each record gives: D gene, J gene, V gene, CDR3 protein. D genes are given only for firm matches.

>NA|TRBJ1-5|TRBV28
CASTKLRGAGNQPQHF
>TRBD1|TRBJ1-6|TRBV6-1
CASSLAADRGVYNSPLHF
>NA|TRBJ1-5|TRBV6-2/TRBV6-3
CASRESLGAPQHF
>TRBD1|TRBJ1-5|TRBV5-1
CASSPMQGDQPQHF
>NA|TRBJ1-6|TRBV30
CAWSSSRHLGNSPLHF
>TRBD1|TRBJ2-6|TRBV25-1
CASSFLTGLGANVLTF
>NA|TRBJ2-5|TRBV11-2
CASSRDLRETQYF
>TRBD2|TRBJ2-2|TRBV9
CASSDRLAGGRGELFF
>NA|TRBJ2-7|TRBV5-1
CASSFETGYEQYF
>NA|TRBJ2-7|TRBV20-1
CSAHPRDGSSYEQYF
>TRBD1|TRBJ2-2|TRBV12-3/TRBV12-4
CASSLEQGGPGELFF
>NA|TRBJ2-7|TRBV11-2
CASSLRSGGSYEQYF
>NA|TRBJ2-5|TRBV29-1
CSVGVGLETQYF
>TRBD1|TRBJ2-7|TRBV19
CASRLGQGGYEQYF
>NA|TRBJ2-7|TRBV6-4
CATRSSYEQYF
>NA|TRBJ1-1|TRBV6-2/TRBV6-3
CASSPTEPWGGTEAFF
>NA|TRBJ2-5|TRBV19
CASRIRRTPLGGGRRETQYF
>TRBD2|TRBJ2-7|TRBV6-4
CASRRTSGGSSYEQYF
>NA|TRBJ2-5|TRBV28
CASRPPKETQYF
>TRBD1|TRBJ1-6|TRBV12-3/TRBV12-4
CASRTGTGNSPLHF
>NA|TRBJ2-6|TRBV30
CAWSALLGLHPSSGANVLTF
>NA|TRBJ1-2|TRBV20-1
CSARALDRPSYGYTF
>TRBD2|TRBJ2-7|TRBV6-2/TRBV6-3
CASRLAGVRSEQYF
>NA|TRBJ1-5|TRBV29-1
CSVGGLSNQPQHF
>TRBD2|TRBJ2-5|TRBV20-1
CSARLPGNSGREETQYF
>NA|TRBJ1-5|TRBV6-1
CASSPGGQSQPQHF
>NA|TRBJ2-7|TRBV9
CASSESGRYEQYF
>NA|TRBJ2-2|TRBV12-3/TRBV12-4
CASSPQLAREELFF
>TRBD1|TRBJ2-2|TRBV24-1
CATTPDRAAGELFF
>NA|TRBJ2-7|TRBV2
CASSEPSRGGRFEQYF
>NA|TRBJ2-7|TRBV28
CASSFGGVGRWGEQYF
>TRBD2|TRBJ2-7|TRBV28
CASSHWGLAGIYEQYF
>NA|TRBJ1-1|TRBV6-5
CASPGSLNIAEAFF
>TRBD1|TRBJ1-5|TRBV3-1
CASSQGEGGHQPQHF
>TRBD1|TRBJ1-2|TRBV6-2/TRBV6-3
CASSSFRGFNYGYTF
>NA|TRBJ2-7|TRBV6-5
CASSYVRQARYF
>NA|TRBJ2-7|TRBV25-1
CASNPRGSYEQYF
>NA|TRBJ2-7|TRBV2
CASSTRVAGNEQYF
>NA|TRBJ2-7|TRBV30
CAWSVRGAYEQYF
>TRBD1|TRBJ1-2|TRBV7-2
CASSKPGQGYYTF